Here is one T cell receptor (beta chain) with its context. The antigen remains undetermined. Germline V gene lookup returns CDR1 SGHTA and CDR2 FQGNSA. This CDR3 is built from 13 residues. Trimming removed 5 bases at V and 11 bases at J, with 19 bases between. Clones were sequenced by immunoSEQ multiplex PCR, and TCRdb holds only the in-frame ones, with some missing. The data contain some 74,000 clones, around 92% of them singletons. The data were taken from a study of OX40 agonist ivuxolimab in advanced cancers. Whole-study context: Hepatocellular carcinoma, melanoma, renal cell or head and neck cancer affected the dose-escalation patients. Prior anti-PD-1, anti-PD-L1 or anti-CTLA-4 therapy was allowed; around 43% had some. Study results and limitations: The CD4+ and CD8+ T cells in the blood had expanded clonally by week 6 at 0.1 to 3.0 mg/kg.

Baseline, cycle 4 day 1, and cycle 7 day 1 were the blood sampling points. The sequencing here drew on CD4+ or CD8+ T cells sorted from blood, taken in a trial of the OX40 agonist ivuxolimab. The TCR originated in an adult with an advanced solid tumor such as melanoma, head and neck, liver or kidney cancer. J is TRBJ2-7 and V is TRBV7-2; weak D call: TRBD1 (5 bases). CDR3 loop: CASSRDHQGLEYF. The CDR3 region has the DNA TGTGCCAGCAGCCGTGACCATCAGGGTTTGGAGTACTTC.